This TCR beta chain comes out of a study of control samples from healthy donors and cancer patients. Here immunoSEQ multiplex PCR was the method, and the copy in TCRdb shows in-frame clones only, minus some. The sample consists of 130,000 to 150,000 clones, approximately 90% of them appearing once. The germline CDR1 and CDR2 sequences are MGHRA and YSYEKL. The CDR3 runs to 16 residues. J lost 7 bases, V lost 4 bases, and 7 bases had no gene match. Source material: blood. The source is a woman aged 30 to 39 in good health. The J gene is TRBJ2-2, the V gene TRBV4-1; 12 bases are shared with TRBD2. The CDR3 is CASSLGASGRVGELFF. The CDR3, as DNA: TGCGCCAGCAGCCTAGGGGCTAGCGGGAGGGTCGGGGAGCTGTTTTTT.